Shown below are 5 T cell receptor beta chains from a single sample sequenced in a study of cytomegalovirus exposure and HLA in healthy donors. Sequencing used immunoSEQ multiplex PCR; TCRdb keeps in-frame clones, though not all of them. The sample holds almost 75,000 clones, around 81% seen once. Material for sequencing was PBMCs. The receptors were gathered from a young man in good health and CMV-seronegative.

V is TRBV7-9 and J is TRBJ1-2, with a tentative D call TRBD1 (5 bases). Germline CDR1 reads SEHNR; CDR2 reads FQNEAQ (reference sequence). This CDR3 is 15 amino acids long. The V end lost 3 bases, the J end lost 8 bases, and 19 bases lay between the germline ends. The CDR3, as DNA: TGTGCCAGCAGCTTCATAACCGGGACCGGGGGAGGCTACACCTTC. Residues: CASSFITGTGGGYTF.

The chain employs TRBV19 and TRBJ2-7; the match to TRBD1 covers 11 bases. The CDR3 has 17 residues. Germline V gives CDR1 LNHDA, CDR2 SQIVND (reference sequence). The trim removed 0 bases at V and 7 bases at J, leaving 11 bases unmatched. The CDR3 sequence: CASSIDPPGQGAREQYF. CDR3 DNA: TGTGCCAGTAGTATAGATCCCCCCGGACAGGGGGCGAGAGAGCAGTACTTC.

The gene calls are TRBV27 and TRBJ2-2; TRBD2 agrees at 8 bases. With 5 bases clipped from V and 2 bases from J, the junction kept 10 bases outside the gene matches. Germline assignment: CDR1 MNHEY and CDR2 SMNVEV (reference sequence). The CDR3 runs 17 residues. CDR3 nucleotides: TGTGCCAGCAGTCCATTTGTCGGGGGGGGCAACACCGGGGAGCTGTTTTTT. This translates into CASSPFVGGGNTGELFF.

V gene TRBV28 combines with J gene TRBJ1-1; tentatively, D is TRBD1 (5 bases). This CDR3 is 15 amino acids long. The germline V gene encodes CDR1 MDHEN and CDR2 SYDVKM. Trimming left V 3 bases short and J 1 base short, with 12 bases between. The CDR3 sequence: CASSLVDSTNTEAFF. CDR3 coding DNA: TGTGCCAGCAGTTTGGTCGACAGCACGAACACTGAAGCTTTCTTT.

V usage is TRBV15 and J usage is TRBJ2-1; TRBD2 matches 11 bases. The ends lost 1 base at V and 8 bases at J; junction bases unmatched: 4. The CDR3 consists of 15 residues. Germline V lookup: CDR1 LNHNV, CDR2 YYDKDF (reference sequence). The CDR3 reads CATSRGLAGIYEQFF. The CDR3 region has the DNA TGTGCCACCAGCAGAGGACTAGCGGGAATATATGAGCAGTTCTTC.